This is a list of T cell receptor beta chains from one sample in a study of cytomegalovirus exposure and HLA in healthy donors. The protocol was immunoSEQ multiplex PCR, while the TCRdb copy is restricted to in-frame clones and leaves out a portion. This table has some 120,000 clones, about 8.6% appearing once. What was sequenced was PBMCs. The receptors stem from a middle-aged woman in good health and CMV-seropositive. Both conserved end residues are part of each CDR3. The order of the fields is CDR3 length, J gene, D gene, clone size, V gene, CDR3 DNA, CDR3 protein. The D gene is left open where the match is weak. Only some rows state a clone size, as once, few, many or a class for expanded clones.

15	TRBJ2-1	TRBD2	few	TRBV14	TGTGCCAGCAGCCAACTAGCGGGGGGGCCTCATGAGCAGTTCTTC	CASSQLAGGPHEQFF
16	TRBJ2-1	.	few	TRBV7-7	TGTGCCAGCAGCCCAACTCGGGGGAACTCCTACAATGAGCAGTTCTTC	CASSPTRGNSYNEQFF
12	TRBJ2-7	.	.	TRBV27	TGTGCCAGCGGAGAGGGCTCCTACGAGCAGTACTTC	CASGEGSYEQYF
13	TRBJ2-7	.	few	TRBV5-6	TGTGCCAGCAGCCTTGGGACTTACTACGAGCAGTACTTC	CASSLGTYYEQYF
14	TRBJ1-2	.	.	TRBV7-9	TGTGCCAGCAGCTCCCTCGCGGGCAGCTATGGCTACACCTTC	CASSSLAGSYGYTF
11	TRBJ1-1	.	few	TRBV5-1	TGCGCCAGCAGCGATGACAGGGAAGCTTTCTTT	CASSDDREAFF
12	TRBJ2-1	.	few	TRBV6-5	TGTGCCAGCAGTTACGACAGCGATGAGCAGTTCTTC	CASSYDSDEQFF
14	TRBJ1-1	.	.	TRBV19	TGTGCCAGTAGTATTGGGCTTGGAAACACTGAAGCTTTCTTT	CASSIGLGNTEAFF
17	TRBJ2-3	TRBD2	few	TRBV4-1	TGCGCCAGTAGACGACTAGCGGGGGGGCTGTCCACAGATACGCAGTATTTT	CASRRLAGGLSTDTQYF
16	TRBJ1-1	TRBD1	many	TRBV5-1	TGCGCCAGCAGTCTGACCCTCAGGGGGGCGAACACTGAAGCTTTCTTT	CASSLTLRGANTEAFF
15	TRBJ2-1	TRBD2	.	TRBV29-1	TGCAGCGTTGAGACTAGCGGGGGGGGTTACAATGAGCAGTTCTTC	CSVETSGGGYNEQFF
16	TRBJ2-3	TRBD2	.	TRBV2	TGTGCCAGCAGTGAGTACTCAGCGGGGGGAACAGATACGCAGTATTTT	CASSEYSAGGTDTQYF
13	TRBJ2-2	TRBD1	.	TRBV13	TGTGCCAGCAGCCGACAGGGGCCCGGGGAGCTGTTTTTT	CASSRQGPGELFF
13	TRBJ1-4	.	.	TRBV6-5	TGTGCCAGCAGTCCCCGGGATAATGAAAAACTGTTTTTT	CASSPRDNEKLFF
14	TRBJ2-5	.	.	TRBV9	TGTGCCAGCAGCGTAGGTATAAACCAAGAGACCCAGTACTTC	CASSVGINQETQYF
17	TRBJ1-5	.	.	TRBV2	TGTGCCAGCAGTCCAGGGGTTGGAGCCGGCTACAATCAGCCCCAGCATTTT	CASSPGVGAGYNQPQHF
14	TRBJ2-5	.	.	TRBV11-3	TGTGCCAGCAGTCTTACAGGAGTCCAAGGGACCCAGTACTTC	CASSLTGVQGTQYF
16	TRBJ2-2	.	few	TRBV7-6	TGTGCCAGCAGCTCCCCCCGGGGTCCGAGGACCGGGGAGCTGTTTTTT	CASSSPRGPRTGELFF
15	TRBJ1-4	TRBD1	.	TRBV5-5	TGTGCCAGCAGCTTCCTCAGGGGGTCGGAAGAAAAACTGTTTTTT	CASSFLRGSEEKLFF
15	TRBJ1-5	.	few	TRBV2	TGTGCCAGCAGACAAGACAGATATAGCAATCAGCCCCAGCATTTT	CASRQDRYSNQPQHF
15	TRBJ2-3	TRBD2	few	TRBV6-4	TGTGCCAGCAGTGAAGGCGGGGGTAGCACAGATACGCAGTATTTT	CASSEGGGSTDTQYF
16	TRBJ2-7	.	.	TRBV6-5	TGTGCCAGCAGTTACTCTTCCGGGACAATCTCCTACGAGCAGTACTTC	CASSYSSGTISYEQYF
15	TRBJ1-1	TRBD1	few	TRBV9	TGTGCCAGCAGCGCCAGACAGGGCGGGCACACTGAAGCTTTCTTT	CASSARQGGHTEAFF
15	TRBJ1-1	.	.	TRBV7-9	TGTGCCAGCAGGCCAACGGCGGTCTCGAACACTGAAGCTTTCTTT	CASRPTAVSNTEAFF
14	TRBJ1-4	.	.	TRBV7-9	TGTGCCAGCACCTCGGGGGTCACTAATGAAAAACTGTTTTTT	CASTSGVTNEKLFF
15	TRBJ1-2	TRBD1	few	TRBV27	TGTGCCAGCAGTATATCGGGACAGCCAAACTATGGCTACACCTTC	CASSISGQPNYGYTF
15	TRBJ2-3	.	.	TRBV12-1	TGTGCCAGCAGCTGGGGACTAGCGGGGGGAGATACGCAGTATTTT	CASSWGLAGGDTQYF
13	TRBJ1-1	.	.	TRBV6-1	TGTGCCAGCAGACACACAGCGAACACTGAAGCTTTCTTT	CASRHTANTEAFF
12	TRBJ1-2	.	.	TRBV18	TGTGCCAGCTCACCAGGGGCGCGAGGCTACACCTTC	CASSPGARGYTF
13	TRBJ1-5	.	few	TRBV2	TGTGCCAGCAGTGAAGCGCGGCTTCAGCCCCAGCATTTT	CASSEARLQPQHF
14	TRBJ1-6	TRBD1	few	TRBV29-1	TGCAGCGTTCAAACAGGGGGCGATAATTCACCCCTCCACTTT	CSVQTGGDNSPLHF
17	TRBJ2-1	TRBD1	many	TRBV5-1	TGCGCCAGCAGCTTGACCTACAGGGGGCCCATGGGCAATGAGCAGTTCTTC	CASSLTYRGPMGNEQFF
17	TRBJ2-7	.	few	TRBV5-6	TGTGCCAGCAGCCTGTGGGTCTCGTTGGGGGCCCTGCACGAGCAGTACTTC	CASSLWVSLGALHEQYF
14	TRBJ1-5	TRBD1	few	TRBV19	TGTGCCAGTAAACAGGGGTCTTTTAATCAGCCCCAGCATTTT	CASKQGSFNQPQHF
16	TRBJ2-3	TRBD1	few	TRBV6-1	TGTGCCAGCAGTGAACACAGGGGGTCAGGCACAGATACGCAGTATTTT	CASSEHRGSGTDTQYF
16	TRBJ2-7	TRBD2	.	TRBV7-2	TGTGCCAGCACCCAAATTAAACCGGGGGGGCCGGGGGAGCAGTACTTC	CASTQIKPGGPGEQYF
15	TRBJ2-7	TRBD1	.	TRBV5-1	TGCGCCAGCAGCCTGGTCGAGGGGGCCCTCTACGAGCAGTACTTC	CASSLVEGALYEQYF
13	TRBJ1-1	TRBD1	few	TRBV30	TGTGCCTGGAGTCCTGGGGGACAGGCGGAAGCTTTCTTT	CAWSPGGQAEAFF
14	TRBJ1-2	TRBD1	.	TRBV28	TGTGCCAGCAGCTTCAGGACAGGGAGATATGGCTACACCTTC	CASSFRTGRYGYTF
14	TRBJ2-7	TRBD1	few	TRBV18	TGTGCCAGCTCACCCGGGACAGGGCCCTACGAGCAGTACTTC	CASSPGTGPYEQYF
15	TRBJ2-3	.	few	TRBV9	TGCGCCAGCAGCGTAAAGGGCGGGGGCACAGATACGCAGTATTTT	CASSVKGGGTDTQYF
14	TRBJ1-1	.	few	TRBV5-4	TGTGCCAGCAGCTTGGGTTACAGTAACACTGAAGCTTTCTTT	CASSLGYSNTEAFF
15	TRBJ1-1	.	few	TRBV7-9	TGTGCCAGCAGCTTAGTTACGTCGGTACGGACTGAAGCTTTCTTT	CASSLVTSVRTEAFF
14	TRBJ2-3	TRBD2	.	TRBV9	TGTGCCAGCAGCGTAGGACTAGCAGGAGATACGCAGTATTTT	CASSVGLAGDTQYF
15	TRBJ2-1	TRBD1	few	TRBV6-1	TGTGCCAGCAGTGTCCTGGGACAGGGTCTCAATGAGCAGTTCTTC	CASSVLGQGLNEQFF
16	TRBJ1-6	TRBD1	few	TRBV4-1	TGCGCCAGCAGCCAAGCCTGGACAGGGGATAATTCACCCCTCCACTTT	CASSQAWTGDNSPLHF
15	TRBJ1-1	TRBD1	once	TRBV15	TGTGCCACCAGCAGGGGACAGGCCCCCGACACTGAAGCTTTCTTT	CATSRGQAPDTEAFF
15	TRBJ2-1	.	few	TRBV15	TGTGCCACCAGCAGAGTTACAGGCTCCTACAATGAGCAGTTCTTC	CATSRVTGSYNEQFF
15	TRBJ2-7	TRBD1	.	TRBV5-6	TGTGCCAGCAGCTTTATGGGGGACAGGGATATCGAGCAGTACTTC	CASSFMGDRDIEQYF
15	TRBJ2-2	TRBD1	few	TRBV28	TGTGCCAGCAGTTTAAGGACAGGGGACACCGGGGAGCTGTTTTTT	CASSLRTGDTGELFF
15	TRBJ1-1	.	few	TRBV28	TGTGCCAGCTGGGAAGGGAGGACCCTGAGCGGTGAAGCTTTCTTT	CASWEGRTLSGEAFF
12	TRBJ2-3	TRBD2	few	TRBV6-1	TGTGCCAGCACAAGACTAGCTGATACGCAGTATTTT	CASTRLADTQYF
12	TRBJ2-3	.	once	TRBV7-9	TGTGCCAGCAGCTTCCTCACAGATACGCAGTATTTT	CASSFLTDTQYF
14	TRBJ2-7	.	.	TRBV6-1	TGTGCCAGCAGCCCCGGGCCCGGGGTCTACGAGCAGTACTTC	CASSPGPGVYEQYF
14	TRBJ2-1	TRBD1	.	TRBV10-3	TGTGCCATCAGTGTCAGGACAGGGGACAATGAGCAGTTCTTC	CAISVRTGDNEQFF
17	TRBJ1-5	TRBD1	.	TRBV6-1	TGTGCCAGCAGTGGGGGGGAGGACAGGAGAAGCAATCAGCCCCAGCATTTT	CASSGGEDRRSNQPQHF
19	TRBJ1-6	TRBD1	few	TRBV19	TGTGCCAGTAGTATAGATGGGCGACAGGGGTTGAACCCAAGGTCACCCCTCCACTTT	CASSIDGRQGLNPRSPLHF
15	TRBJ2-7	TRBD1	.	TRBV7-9	TGTGCCAGCAGCTCGGGACAGGGCCGCTCCTACGAGCAGTACTTC	CASSSGQGRSYEQYF
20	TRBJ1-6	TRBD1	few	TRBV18	TGTGCCAGCTCATCGAAGCCGGGACAGGGTTTCAGCTCCTATAATTCACCCCTCCACTTT	CASSSKPGQGFSSYNSPLHF